These 22 T cell receptor beta chains came from one sample sequenced in a study of blood T cell repertoires in COVID-19. Profiled with immunoSEQ multiplex PCR; TCRdb holds only in-frame clones, not every one. This table has around 140,000 clones, around 87% appearing once. The specimen sequenced was peripheral blood. The receptor set was obtained from a man aged 45-60 years who had recovered from COVID-19.

This clone was counted only a few times. The chain is built from TRBV9 and TRBJ2-5; 13 bases align to TRBD2. Trimming removed 4 bases from V and 2 bases from J; junction bases left unmatched: 2. This CDR3 has 15 amino acids. Per germline, CDR1 SGDLS and CDR2 YYNGEE. The CDR3 here is CASSKLAGGQETQYF. The CDR3 region has the DNA TGTGCCAGCAGCAAACTAGCGGGGGGGCAAGAGACCCAGTACTTC.

V gene TRBV4-2 combines with J gene TRBJ2-3; 13 bases align to TRBD2. The V and J ends lost 3 bases and 6 bases, in that order; junction bases with no gene match: 6. The CDR3 runs 16 residues. In germline, CDR1 is LGHNA, CDR2 YNFKEQ. As DNA, the CDR3 is TGTGCCAGCAGCCATGGACTAGCGGGGGCTGGGGATACGCAGTATTTT. Its protein product is CASSHGLAGAGDTQYF.

This chain uses TRBV3-1 (or the pseudogene TRBV3-2) with TRBJ1-5; D uncertain. Trimming cost V 4 bases and J 6 bases, with 13 bases left between them. The germline V gene encodes CDR1 LGHDT and CDR2 YNNKEL (reference sequence). The CDR3 length is 14 residues. CDR3 DNA: TGTGCCAGCAGCCTTTCGACTCCGGGTCAGCCCCAGCATTTT. Translating it yields CASSLSTPGQPQHF.

The V call is TRBV7-2, the J call TRBJ1-5; D is undetermined. The CDR3 totals 12 residues. The V gene lost 5 bases and the J gene lost 3 bases, with 5 bases spanning the gap. Germline CDR1 SGHTA, CDR2 FQGNSA. This CDR3 is CASSRVNQPQHF. The CDR3 DNA is TGTGCCAGCAGCCGCGTCAATCAGCCCCAGCATTTT. The entire variable domain, with the rest obtained from reference TRBV7-2 and TRBJ1-5, is as follows: GAGVSQSPSNKVTEKGKDVELRCDPISGHTALYWYRQSLGQGLEFLIYFQGNSAPDKSGLPSDRFSAERTGGSVSTLTIQRTQQEDSAVYLCASSRVNQPQHFGDGTRLSIL.

The chain joins TRBV10-3 to TRBJ1-4; D unresolved. V lost 0 bases to trimming and J lost 8 bases, with 4 bases between them. The CDR3 has 12 residues. Looked up from germline, CDR1 is ENHRY and CDR2 is SYGVKD. The CDR3 here is CAISESGEKLFF. In DNA, the CDR3 is TGTGCCATCAGTGAGTCCGGGGAAAAACTGTTTTTT.

The chain couples TRBV18 to TRBJ2-5; 10 positions agree with TRBD2. Germline V gene data show CDR1 as KGHSH and CDR2 as LQKENI. The CDR3 loop spans 14 amino acids. Trimming at V came to 10 bases and at J to 5 bases, leaving 10 bases not matched to a gene. CDR3 sequence reads: CATKLLAGEETQYF. The CDR3 region has the DNA TGTGCCACCAAGCTTCTAGCGGGGGAGGAGACCCAGTACTTC.

The gene calls are TRBV5-5 and TRBJ1-5, with 7 bases matching TRBD1. The germline V gene encodes CDR1 SGHKS and CDR2 YYEKEE (reference sequence). This CDR3 spans 15 amino acids. V was clipped by 1 base and J by 4 bases; unmatched bases: 5. DNA of the CDR3: TGTGCCAGCAGCTTGCTGGACAGGAGTAATCAGCCCCAGCATTTT. Translating gives CASSLLDRSNQPQHF.

The chain joins TRBV6-2 or TRBV6-3 to TRBJ1-1; D gene ambiguous. V lost 6 bases, J lost 5 bases, and 19 bases lay in between. In germline, CDR1 is MNHEY, CDR2 SVGEGT. The CDR3 extends over 15 amino acids. The CDR3 bases are TGTGCCAGCAGCAGAGGAAGAGAGGGAGGAACTGAAGCTTTCTTT. Translation gives CASSRGREGGTEAFF.

The J gene is TRBJ1-2, the V gene TRBV4-1; 9 bases align to TRBD1. Germline CDR1 MGHRA, CDR2 YSYEKL. V trimming: 0 bases; J trimming: 5 bases; junction bases outside the gene matches: 7. This CDR3 has 16 residues. CDR3 residues: CASSQDTRTGDYGYTF. CDR3 in DNA: TGCGCCAGCAGCCAAGATACGCGGACAGGGGATTATGGCTACACCTTC.

The gene calls are TRBV6-4 and TRBJ1-4, with no clear D. The V end lost 8 bases, the J end lost 7 bases, and 17 bases lay between the germline ends. Germline V gene sequence: CDR1 MRHNA, CDR2 SNTAGT. The CDR3 has 14 residues. The CDR3 sequence is CASPTEGITEKLFF. For the CDR3, the DNA is TGTGCCAGCCCAACGGAGGGTATTACTGAAAAACTGTTTTTT.

V and J are TRBV7-3 and TRBJ2-7; tentative D call: TRBD1 (5 bases). Germline V gives CDR1 SGHTA, CDR2 FQGTGA. V shed 3 bases and J shed 2 bases, with 8 bases lying between them. The CDR3 is 13 residues long. CDR3 loop: CASSLDMTYEQYF. The CDR3 DNA reads as TGTGCCAGCAGCTTGGACATGACCTACGAGCAGTACTTC.

The V and J genes are TRBV7-7 and TRBJ2-5; a possible D gene is TRBD2 (5 bases). This CDR3 has 15 residues. Trimming removed 5 bases from V and 5 bases from J, with 18 bases in between. The V gene's germline CDR1 is SSHAT and CDR2 FNYEAQ (reference sequence). CDR3 nucleotide sequence: TGTGCCAGCAGCGAAGGACGCGGGCGCCGGGAGACCCAGTACTTC. Translated: CASSEGRGRRETQYF.

The chain recombines TRBV4-3 with TRBJ1-2; the match to TRBD1 covers 8 bases. This CDR3 contains 15 residues. J was trimmed by 7 bases and V by 0 bases; bases with no gene match: 7. In germline, CDR1 is LGHNA, CDR2 YSLEER. The CDR3 DNA sequence: TGCGCCAGCAGCCAAGATAACAGGGGGAGTTTTGGCTACACCTTC. This encodes CASSQDNRGSFGYTF.

Here the CDR3 reads CASSQSPGQGDTEAFF. For the CDR3, the DNA is TGCGCCAGCAGCCAATCTCCGGGACAGGGGGACACTGAAGCTTTCTTT. V usage is TRBV4-3 and J usage is TRBJ1-1; 11 nucleotides match TRBD1. The CDR3 spans 16 residues. J was trimmed by 3 bases and V by 2 bases; bases with no gene match: 5. The germline V gene encodes CDR1 LGHNA and CDR2 YSLEER.

V and J are TRBV11-1 and TRBJ2-3; D possibly corresponds to TRBD2 (7 bases). Trimming took 1 base from V and 2 from J, leaving 10 bases between them. This CDR3 comprises 15 residues. The germline CDR1 and CDR2 sequences are SGHAT and FQDESV (reference sequence). CDR3 sequence reads: CASSLGGGVTDTQYF. The DNA of the CDR3 is TGTGCCAGCAGCTTAGGAGGGGGGGTCACAGATACGCAGTATTTT.

The chain couples TRBV7-2 to TRBJ1-5, with TRBD1 matching over 9 bases. The CDR3 totals 14 residues. CDR1 SGHTA and CDR2 FQGNSA come from the germline V gene. V shed 5 bases and J 7 bases; nucleotides not matched to a gene: 6. The CDR3 loop reads CASSATGGWQPQHF. The CDR3 nucleotides are TGTGCCAGCAGCGCGACAGGGGGATGGCAGCCCCAGCATTTT.

The rearrangement uses TRBV6-5 and TRBJ2-7; D perhaps matches TRBD2 (6 bases). The V end lost 8 bases, the J end lost 2 bases, and 13 bases lay between the germline ends. This CDR3 has 13 residues. Germline V gene data show CDR1 as MNHEY and CDR2 as SVGAGI. The CDR3 bases are TGTGCCAGCGCCCAGGAGGGTGCCTACGAGCAGTACTTC. Protein: CASAQEGAYEQYF.

This clone appeared a single time. The chain employs TRBV30 and TRBJ2-2, with 8 bases that match TRBD1. CDR1 is GTSNPN and CDR2 is SVGIG in the germline V gene (reference sequence). Germline trimming cut 3 bases from V and 7 bases from J; bases unmatched to any gene: 10. The CDR3 covers 15 residues. The CDR3 protein is CAWRVTGVQSGELFF. The CDR3 DNA reads TGTGCCTGGAGAGTGACAGGGGTCCAGAGCGGGGAGCTGTTTTTT.

This clone appeared a few times. The chain uses TRBV19 and TRBJ1-5, with a weak D call TRBD1 (5 bases). Per the germline V gene, CDR1 is LNHDA and CDR2 is SQIVND (reference sequence). Trimming shortened V by 1 base and J by 4 bases, and 20 bases separated the two germline ends. The length of the CDR3 is 18 residues. The CDR3: CASSIGGGSRPYNQPQHF. In DNA, the CDR3 is TGTGCCAGTAGTATAGGGGGCGGCAGCCGCCCCTATAATCAGCCCCAGCATTTT.

This chain joins TRBV11-2 and TRBJ2-2; D gene ambiguous. The CDR3 totals 16 residues. Germline V CDR1 and CDR2: SGHAT, FQNNGV. V was shortened by 2 bases and J by 0 bases, with 10 bases between the two germline ends. CDR3 region: CASSLIVTTNTGELFF. In DNA, the CDR3 is TGTGCCAGCAGCTTAATTGTCACTACGAACACCGGGGAGCTGTTTTTT.

The V and J genes are TRBV18 and TRBJ1-2; tentatively, D is TRBD1 (5 bases). With 3 bases removed from V and 1 base from J, the gap between germline ends came to 6 bases. CDR3 length: 13 amino acids. The germline CDR1 and CDR2 sequences are KGHSH and LQKENI. The CDR3 coding sequence is TGTGCCAGCTCACCTGACAGTAACTATGGCTACACCTTC. Its protein product is CASSPDSNYGYTF. Supplemented by reference TRBV18 and TRBJ1-2, the full variable domain reads NAGVMQNPRHLVRRRGQEARLRCSPMKGHSHVYWYRQLPEEGLKFMVYLQKENIIDESGMPKERFSAEFPKEGPSILRIQQVVRGDSAAYFCASSPDSNYGYTFGSGTRLTVV.

This clone occurred once. V gene TRBV19 combines with J gene TRBJ2-1, with 10 bases identical to TRBD2. This CDR3 spans 16 amino acids. CDR1 is LNHDA, CDR2 SQIVND, per germline (reference sequence). V shed 9 bases and J 9 bases; nucleotides not matched to a gene: 17. The CDR3 region is CASKPSRSGGASEQFF. CDR3 nucleotide sequence: TGTGCCAGCAAGCCGAGTCGAAGCGGGGGGGCTAGTGAGCAGTTCTTC.